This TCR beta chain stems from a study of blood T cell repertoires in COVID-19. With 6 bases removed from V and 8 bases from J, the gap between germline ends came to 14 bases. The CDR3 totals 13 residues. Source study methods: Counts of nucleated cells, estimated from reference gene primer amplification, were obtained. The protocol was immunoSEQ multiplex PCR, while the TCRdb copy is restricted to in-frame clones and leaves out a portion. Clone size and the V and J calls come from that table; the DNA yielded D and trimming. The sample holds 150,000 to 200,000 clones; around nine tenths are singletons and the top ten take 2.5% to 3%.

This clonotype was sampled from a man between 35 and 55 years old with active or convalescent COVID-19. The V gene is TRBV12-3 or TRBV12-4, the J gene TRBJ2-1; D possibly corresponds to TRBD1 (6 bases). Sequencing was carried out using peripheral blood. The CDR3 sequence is CASRPLQGDEQFF. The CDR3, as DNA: TGTGCCAGCAGACCTTTACAGGGAGATGAGCAGTTCTTC.